This T cell receptor (beta chain) comes out of a study of immune evolution from preneoplasia to lung adenocarcinoma. Regarding the study as a whole: Normal lung had highest clonality; later lesions appeared denser, more diverse. Top clone frequencies peaked in normal lung, apparently declining through invasive adenocarcinoma.

A remark on this clone: Its antigen is not known.

Repertoires were generated with immunoSEQ multiplex PCR, while TCRdb's copy carries only in-frame clones and drops some. The sample includes 2,000 to 2,500 clones, around 80% of them seen just once. This CDR3 is 16 amino acids long. Between the trimmed V and J ends, which lost 2 bases and 2 bases, there was a span of 13 bases. CDR1 MDHEN and CDR2 SYDVKM come from the germline V gene. Premalignant or tumor cells were enriched by macro-dissection after pathologic assessment. Sequenced sample: FFPE minimally invasive lung adenocarcinoma tissue. The chain has TRBV28 and TRBJ1-5, with a tentative D call TRBD1 (5 bases). The TCR comes from a person aged 55-80 years with lung adenocarcinoma. The CDR3, as DNA: TGTGCCAGCAGTTTAAAGGGGTTGTTTCGCAATCAGCCCCAGCATTTT. Translating it yields CASSLKGLFRNQPQHF.